This TCR beta chain emerged from a study of blood T cells in healthy people across ages. Samples had at least 6 million PBMCs isolated from them. This clonotype was seen a few times. Combining a sample-barcoded 5' primer with a J-beta primer mix, a second PCR ran for about 6 to 12 cycles. TCRdb analysed the 5' RACE reads with MiXCR anew, one entry per CDR3 protein. The sample shows about 1 million distinct CDR3 sequences, 25% of them seen only once. The sample was also linked to a second study, of T cells of mothers and their children. That work contributes: Overlap measured in related mother-child pairs was slightly, non-significantly higher than in unrelated pairs.

The sequence was collected from a girl aged 2 to 9 in good health. Sequenced: blood.

The CDR3 loop is CASWTGAYNEQFF. CDR3 bases: TGTGCCAGCTGGACAGGGGCTTACAATGAGCAGTTCTTC. This sequence joins TRBV28 and TRBJ2-1; 9 bases fit TRBD1. The CDR3 has 13 amino acids. The junction had 3 bases not matched to a gene; V was cut back by 8 bases and J by 4 bases. Germline V gives CDR1 MDHEN, CDR2 SYDVKM.